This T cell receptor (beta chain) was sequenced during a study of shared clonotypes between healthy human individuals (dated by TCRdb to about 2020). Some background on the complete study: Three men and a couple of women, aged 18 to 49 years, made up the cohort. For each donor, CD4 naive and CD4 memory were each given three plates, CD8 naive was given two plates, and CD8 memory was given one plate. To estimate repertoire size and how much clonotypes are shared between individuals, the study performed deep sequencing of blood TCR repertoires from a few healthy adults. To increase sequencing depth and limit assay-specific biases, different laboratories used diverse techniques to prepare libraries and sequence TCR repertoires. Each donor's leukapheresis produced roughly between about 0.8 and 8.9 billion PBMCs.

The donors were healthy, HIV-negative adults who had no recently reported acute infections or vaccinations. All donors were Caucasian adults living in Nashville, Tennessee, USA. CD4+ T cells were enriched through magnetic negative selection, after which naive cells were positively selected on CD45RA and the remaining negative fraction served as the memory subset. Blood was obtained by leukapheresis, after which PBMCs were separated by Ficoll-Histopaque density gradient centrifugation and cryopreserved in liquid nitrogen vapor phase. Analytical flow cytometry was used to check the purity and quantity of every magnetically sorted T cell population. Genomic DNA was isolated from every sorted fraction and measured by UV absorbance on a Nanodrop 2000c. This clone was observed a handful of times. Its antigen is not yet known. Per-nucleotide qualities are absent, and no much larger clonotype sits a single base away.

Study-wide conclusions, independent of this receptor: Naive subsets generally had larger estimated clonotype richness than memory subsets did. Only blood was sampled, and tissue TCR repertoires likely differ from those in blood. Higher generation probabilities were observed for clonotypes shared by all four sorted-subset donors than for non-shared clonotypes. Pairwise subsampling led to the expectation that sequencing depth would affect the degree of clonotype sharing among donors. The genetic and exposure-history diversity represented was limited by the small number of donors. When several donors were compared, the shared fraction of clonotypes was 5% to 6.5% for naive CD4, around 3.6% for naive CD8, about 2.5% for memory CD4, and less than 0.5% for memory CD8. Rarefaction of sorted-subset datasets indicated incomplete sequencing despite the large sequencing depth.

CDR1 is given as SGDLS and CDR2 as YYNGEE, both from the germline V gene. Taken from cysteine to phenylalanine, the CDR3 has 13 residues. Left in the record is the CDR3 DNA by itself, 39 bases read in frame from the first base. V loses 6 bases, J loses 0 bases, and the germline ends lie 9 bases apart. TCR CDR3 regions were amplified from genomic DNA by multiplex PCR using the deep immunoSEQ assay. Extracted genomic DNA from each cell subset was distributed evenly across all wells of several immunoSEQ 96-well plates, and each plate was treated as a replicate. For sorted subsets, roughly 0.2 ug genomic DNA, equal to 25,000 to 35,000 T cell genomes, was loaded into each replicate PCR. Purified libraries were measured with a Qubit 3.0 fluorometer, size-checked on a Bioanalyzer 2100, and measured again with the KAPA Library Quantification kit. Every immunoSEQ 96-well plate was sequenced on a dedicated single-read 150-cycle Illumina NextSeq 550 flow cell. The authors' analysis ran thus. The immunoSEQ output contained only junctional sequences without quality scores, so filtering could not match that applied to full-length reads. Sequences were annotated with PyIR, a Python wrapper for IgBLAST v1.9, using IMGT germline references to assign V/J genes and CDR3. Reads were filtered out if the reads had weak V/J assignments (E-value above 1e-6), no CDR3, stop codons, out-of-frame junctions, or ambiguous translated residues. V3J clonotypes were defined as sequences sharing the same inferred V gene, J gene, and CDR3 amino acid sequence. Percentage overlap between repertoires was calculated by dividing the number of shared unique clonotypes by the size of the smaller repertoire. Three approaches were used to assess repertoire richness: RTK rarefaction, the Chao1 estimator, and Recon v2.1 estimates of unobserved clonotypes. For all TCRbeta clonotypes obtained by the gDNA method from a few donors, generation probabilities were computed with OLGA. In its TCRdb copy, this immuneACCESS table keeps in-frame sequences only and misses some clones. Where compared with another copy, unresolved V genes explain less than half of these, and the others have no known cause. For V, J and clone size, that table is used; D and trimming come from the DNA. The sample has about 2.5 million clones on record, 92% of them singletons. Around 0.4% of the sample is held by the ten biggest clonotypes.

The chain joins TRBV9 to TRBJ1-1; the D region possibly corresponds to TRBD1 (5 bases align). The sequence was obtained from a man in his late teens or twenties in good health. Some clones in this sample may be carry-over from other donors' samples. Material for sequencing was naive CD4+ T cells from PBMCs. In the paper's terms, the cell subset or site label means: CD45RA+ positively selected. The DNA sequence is TGTGCCAGCACGAGGGGCATGAACACTGAAGCTTTCTTT. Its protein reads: CASTRGMNTEAFF.